A single sample gave rise to the 13 T cell receptor beta chains below, sequenced in a study of radiotherapy plus CTLA-4 blockade in lung cancer. Generated by immunoSEQ multiplex PCR, the TCRdb table keeps only in-frame clones and is missing some. The table has some 50,000 clones, just under 85% seen once; the top ten hold 4.8%. The material was peripheral blood, obtained from a patient treated with radiotherapy plus ipilimumab. Receptors originate from a human donor with non-small cell lung cancer whose response to radiotherapy plus ipilimumab could not be evaluated.

The V and J genes are TRBV5-1 and TRBJ2-7, with D possibly being TRBD1 (6 bases). Germline V gene sequence: CDR1 SGHRS, CDR2 YFSETQ. The V and J ends lost 0 bases and 0 bases respectively, with 7 bases between them. This CDR3 region has 14 residues. The CDR3 DNA reads TGCGCCAGCAGCTTGGAGGGGGTCTCCTACGAGCAGTACTTC. Protein sequence: CASSLEGVSYEQYF.

This chain joins TRBV2 and TRBJ2-3; 7 nucleotides align to TRBD2. Germline assignment: CDR1 SNHLY and CDR2 FYNNEI. The CDR3 has 15 amino acids. After removal of 8 bases from V and 2 bases from J, the junction contained 10 bases not matched to a gene. Here the CDR3 reads CASVQTGTNTDTQYF. CDR3 sequence (DNA): TGTGCCAGCGTACAAACCGGGACTAACACAGATACGCAGTATTTT.

V usage is TRBV19 and J usage is TRBJ2-1; TRBD2 matches 10 bases. J was trimmed by 6 bases and V by 5 bases; bases with no gene match: 13. CDR3 size: 17 residues. Per the germline V gene, CDR1 is LNHDA and CDR2 is SQIVND (reference sequence). This chain's CDR3 is CASSVGTASGSRNEQFF. The CDR3 DNA is TGTGCCAGTAGTGTAGGAACGGCTAGCGGGAGCCGCAATGAGCAGTTCTTC. The full variable domain, completed using reference TRBV19 and TRBJ2-1, is DGGITQSPKYLFRKEGQNVTLSCEQNLNHDAMYWYRQDPGQGLRLIYYSQIVNDFQKGDIAEGYSVSREKKESFPLTVTSAQKNPTAFYLCASSVGTASGSRNEQFFGPGTRLTVL.

This clone was seen a single time. The chain carries TRBV5-1 and TRBJ1-2, with D possibly TRBD1 on 6 matching bases. The CDR3 totals 15 residues. Germline values: CDR1 SGHRS, CDR2 YFSETQ. Trimming left V 0 bases short and J 4 bases short, with 13 bases between. CDR3 loop: CASSLATGIFYGYTF. The CDR3 DNA is TGCGCCAGCAGCTTGGCCACAGGGATTTTCTATGGCTACACCTTC.

The CDR3 DNA reads TGCGCCAGCAGCCAAGAGGGACTAGCGGGCACCGGGGAGCTGTTTTTT. Residues: CASSQEGLAGTGELFF. The chain links TRBV4-3 to TRBJ2-2, with 12 bases aligning to TRBD2. Losses at the gene ends were 0 bases for V and 4 bases for J; bases not matched to a gene: 0. Germline assignment: CDR1 LGHNA and CDR2 YSLEER. The CDR3 contains 16 residues.

The CDR3 region is CASSVEAGHEQFF. CDR3 nucleotide sequence: TGTGCCAGCAGTGTTGAAGCGGGACATGAGCAGTTCTTC. V is TRBV6-4 and J is TRBJ2-1; TRBD2 aligns across 7 bases. Trimming cost V 4 bases and J 8 bases; bases outside gene matches: 5. The CDR3 loop spans 13 amino acids. Germline V gives CDR1 MRHNA, CDR2 SNTAGT.

This clone came up a few times. CDR3 in amino acids: CASSYQGGVAKNIQYF. The CDR3 DNA follows: TGTGCCAGCAGCTACCAGGGGGGAGTAGCCAAAAACATTCAGTACTTC. The V and J genes are TRBV5-5 and TRBJ2-4; a weak D match, TRBD1 (7 bases). The V gene's germline CDR1 is SGHKS and CDR2 YYEKEE (reference sequence). Trimming removed 3 bases from V and 0 bases from J, with 13 bases in between. The CDR3 extends over 16 amino acids.

This chain links TRBV5-1 with TRBJ2-5, with a weak D call TRBD1 (6 bases). Germline V gene sequence: CDR1 SGHRS, CDR2 YFSETQ. Trimming removed 3 bases at V and 11 bases at J, with 20 bases between. CDR3 length equals 14 residues. CDR3 amino acids: CASSSGQIPGEQYF. The DNA of the CDR3 is TGCGCCAGCAGCTCCGGACAGATTCCCGGGGAGCAGTACTTC.

The chain links TRBV4-2 to TRBJ1-2; weak D call: TRBD1 (5 bases). The CDR3 extends over 15 amino acids. With 0 bases removed from V and 7 bases from J, the gap between germline ends came to 15 bases. Germline lookup yields CDR1 LGHNA and CDR2 YNFKEQ. CDR3 sequence: CASSQDPGGSSGYTF. In DNA form, the CDR3 reads TGTGCCAGCAGCCAAGACCCCGGGGGGAGTAGTGGCTACACCTTC.

This clone showed up just once. This chain uses TRBV7-2 with TRBJ1-6; TRBD1 is a possible D gene (5 bases). The germline CDR1 and CDR2 sequences are SGHTA and FQGNSA. This CDR3 is built from 14 residues. Trimming removed 4 bases at V and 9 bases at J, with 13 bases between. The CDR3 sequence: CASSWSRGLSPLHF. The DNA for the CDR3 is TGTGCCAGCAGCTGGTCGAGGGGACTTTCACCCCTCCACTTT.

The chain has TRBV7-8 and TRBJ2-2; a weak D match, TRBD2 (6 bases). V lost 3 bases, J lost 4 bases, and 12 bases lay in between. The CDR3 covers 15 residues. The V gene's germline CDR1 is SGHVS and CDR2 FQNEAQ. For the CDR3, the DNA is TGTGCCAGCAGCTTTGTGGGGGGAGTCACCGGGGAGCTGTTTTTT. It yields the protein CASSFVGGVTGELFF.

The CDR3 bases are TGTGCCAGTTACCCCACCTATGGTCCTAGCACAGATACGCAGTATTTT. Its protein is CASYPTYGPSTDTQYF. The chain carries TRBV11-2 and TRBJ2-3; D remains unclear. Germline-derived CDR1 and CDR2 are SGHAT and FQNNGV. V was pared by 9 bases and J by 0 bases, with 19 bases between. The CDR3 contains 16 residues.

This clone was counted once. The V call is TRBV28, the J call TRBJ1-5; D may be TRBD1 (6 bases). V was cut by 5 bases and J by 7 bases, with 24 bases left in between. Per the germline V gene, CDR1 is MDHEN and CDR2 is SYDVKM. CDR3 length equals 17 residues. The DNA for the CDR3 is TGTGCCAGCAGTCCCCCCGGGGAGGGGGGCAGGCGGCAGCCCCAGCATTTT. Translated: CASSPPGEGGRRQPQHF.